Below are 24 T cell receptor beta chains sequenced from a single sample in a study of Ad26.COV2.S vaccination and SARS-CoV-2 variants. The repertoire was sequenced with immunoSEQ multiplex PCR; TCRdb's copy has only in-frame clones and lacks some. Of fewer than 100,000 clones listed, around 82% are singletons. Sequences were derived from peripheral blood, sampled after recovery from COVID-19. The receptors here all came from a human donor who had recovered from COVID-19.

The V and J genes are TRBV28 and TRBJ2-7, with a tentative D call TRBD2 (7 bases). This CDR3 has 17 residues. The germline gives CDR1 MDHEN, CDR2 SYDVKM. The V end lost 6 bases, the J end lost 5 bases, and 26 bases lay between the germline ends. The CDR3 bases are TGTGCCAGCAGGCGCAGGGGATTGACTAGCAGGGTGGACGAGCAGTACTTC. It codes for CASRRRGLTSRVDEQYF.

The chain recombines TRBV28 with TRBJ2-2, with D hard to call. Trimming took 6 bases from V and 5 from J, leaving 16 bases between them. Germline V gene sequence: CDR1 MDHEN, CDR2 SYDVKM. This CDR3 spans 15 amino acids. The CDR3 here is CASSPLGQSTGELFF. Written as DNA, the CDR3 is TGTGCCAGCAGCCCTTTGGGTCAGTCGACCGGGGAGCTGTTTTTT. Filled out from reference TRBV28 and TRBJ2-2, the complete variable domain reads DVKVTQSSRYLVKRTGEKVFLECVQDMDHENMFWYRQDPGLGLRLIYFSYDVKMKEKGDIPEGYSVSREKKERFSLILESASTNQTSMYLCASSPLGQSTGELFFGEGSRLTVL.

The chain couples TRBV7-7 to TRBJ1-6; 9 positions agree with TRBD1. The CDR3 runs 16 residues. Trimming at V came to 4 bases and at J to 7 bases, leaving 8 bases not matched to a gene. Germline assignment: CDR1 SSHAT and CDR2 FNYEAQ (reference sequence). The DNA of the CDR3 is TGTGCCAGCAGCTGTTGTAGAGGGACAGGGAATTCACCCCTCCACTTT. Translating gives CASSCCRGTGNSPLHF.

This clone showed up just once. This sample also contains other DNA sequences that code for the same CDR3. V gene TRBV6-5 combines with J gene TRBJ2-1; weak D call: TRBD2 (5 bases). The germline CDR1 and CDR2 sequences are MNHEY and SVGAGI. The CDR3 runs to 14 residues. V lost 7 bases to trimming and J lost 1 base, with 11 bases between them. The CDR3 region has the DNA TGTGCCAGCACCCTAAGCGGATCCTACAATGAGCAGTTCTTC. This codes for CASTLSGSYNEQFF.

The chain combines TRBV19 with TRBJ2-7; 7 bases line up with TRBD2. V lost 5 bases, J lost 3 bases, and 4 bases stayed unmatched. Germline CDR1 reads LNHDA; CDR2 reads SQIVND (reference sequence). This CDR3 contains 13 residues. Here the CDR3 DNA reads TGTGCCAGTAGTTTCGCTAGCGGCTACGAGCAGTACTTC. It yields the protein CASSFASGYEQYF.

In DNA form, the CDR3 reads TGTGCCAGCAGCGCCAAGACTAGCAAAAGCAATGAGCAGTTCTTC. The encoded protein is CASSAKTSKSNEQFF. The genes are TRBV9 and TRBJ2-1; 7 nucleotides agree with TRBD2. This CDR3 has 15 residues. Losses at the gene ends were 3 bases for V and 6 bases for J; bases not matched to a gene: 9. The germline V gene has CDR1 SGDLS and CDR2 YYNGEE.

V usage is TRBV2 and J usage is TRBJ1-4, with a tentative D call TRBD1 (6 bases). The CDR3 contains 14 residues. CDR1 and CDR2 from the germline V gene are SNHLY and FYNNEI. V was cut by 6 bases and J by 5 bases, with 13 bases left in between. CDR3 bases: TGTGCCAGCAGAGGGGGGACGACAAATGAAAAACTGTTTTTT. It specifies CASRGGTTNEKLFF.

The chain is built from TRBV3-1 (or the pseudogene TRBV3-2) and TRBJ2-2; D remains unclear. V dropped 0 bases and J dropped 2 bases, with 4 bases sitting between them. Germline V lookup: CDR1 LGHDT, CDR2 YNNKEL (reference sequence). The CDR3 totals 14 residues. The CDR3 DNA sequence: TGTGCCAGCAGCCAAGAGGTCAACACCGGGGAGCTGTTTTTT. It specifies CASSQEVNTGELFF.

The chain recombines TRBV28 with TRBJ2-2, with D possibly being TRBD1 or TRBD2 (5 bases each). From germline, CDR1 is MDHEN and CDR2 SYDVKM. This CDR3 has 14 amino acids. Between the trimmed V and J ends, which lost 3 bases and 5 bases, there was a span of 10 bases. The CDR3 bases are TGTGCCAGCAGTTTGGGATGGGGGACCGGGGAGCTGTTTTTT. It yields the protein CASSLGWGTGELFF.

This rearrangement joins TRBV12-3 or TRBV12-4 to TRBJ1-4; D remains unclear. V was trimmed by 0 bases and J by 9 bases, leaving 8 bases between them. This CDR3 region has 13 residues. In nucleotides, the CDR3 is TGTGCCAGCAGTTTAGCGGGTGGTAAAAAACTGTTTTTT. Encoded protein: CASSLAGGKKLFF.

This clone was seen more than once but under ten times. The chain uses TRBV28 and TRBJ1-3; weak D call: TRBD1 (5 bases). Germline V lookup: CDR1 MDHEN, CDR2 SYDVKM. Trimming removed 3 bases from V and 4 bases from J, with 10 bases in between. This CDR3 contains 14 residues. CDR3 coding DNA: TGTGCCAGCAGTTTCGGGCAGGGAGGAAACACCATATATTTT. Translated: CASSFGQGGNTIYF.

This chain links TRBV29-1 with TRBJ1-5; a possible D gene is TRBD1 (6 bases). The V end lost 4 bases, the J end lost 4 bases, and 14 bases lay between the germline ends. The CDR3 consists of 14 residues. Germline V gene lookup returns CDR1 SQVTM and CDR2 ANQGSEA. CDR3 residues: CSVGQGSRNQPQHF. For the CDR3, the DNA is TGCAGCGTTGGTCAGGGGTCCCGTAATCAGCCCCAGCATTTT.

The J gene is TRBJ2-3, the V gene TRBV3-1 (or the pseudogene TRBV3-2), with 9 bases that match TRBD1. Per germline, CDR1 LGHDT and CDR2 YNNKEL (reference sequence). V lost 8 bases and J lost 2; bases outside the gene matches: 14. This CDR3 spans 17 amino acids. This chain's CDR3 is CASAQGQGGTHTDTQYF. Written as DNA, the CDR3 is TGTGCCAGCGCTCAGGGACAGGGTGGGACACACACAGATACGCAGTATTTT.

The chain combines TRBV4-1 with TRBJ2-1; 9 nucleotides line up with TRBD1. The CDR3 runs to 16 residues. Germline CDR1 MGHRA, CDR2 YSYEKL. Trimming took 3 bases from V and 10 from J; bases not matched to a gene: 13. The DNA for the CDR3 is TGCGCCAGCAGCCACATGACAGGGGGGTTTGATAACGAGCAGTTCTTC. This encodes CASSHMTGGFDNEQFF.

The CDR3 nucleotides read TGTGCCAGCAGTTTTAGCGGGAGGGAGACCCAGTACTTC. Its translation: CASSFSGRETQYF. This chain connects TRBV6-5 to TRBJ2-5, with TRBD2 identical over 10 bases. CDR1 and CDR2 from the germline V gene are MNHEY and SVGAGI. J was trimmed by 5 bases and V by 4 bases; bases with no gene match: 1. The CDR3 is made up of 13 amino acids.

This chain joins TRBV4-3 and TRBJ1-3; D remains ambiguous. V lost 1 base to trimming and J lost 1 base, with 8 bases between them. Germline CDR1 LGHNA, CDR2 YSLEER. This CDR3 is built from 15 residues. The CDR3 region is CASSQGRVSGNTIYF. CDR3 bases: TGCGCCAGCAGCCAAGGTCGGGTTTCTGGAAACACCATATATTTT.

V is TRBV6-7 and J is TRBJ2-4; possible D gene TRBD1, 5 bases. TRBV6-7 is annotated as an ORF whose role is uncertain. CDR3 length equals 16 residues. V was shortened by 6 bases and J by 2 bases, with 17 bases between the two germline ends. CDR3 sequence: CASRGANLGSKNIQYF. For the CDR3, the DNA is TGTGCCAGCAGAGGGGCTAATCTCGGGTCCAAAAACATTCAGTACTTC.

The table lists this clone with a few counts. The chain employs TRBV12-3 or TRBV12-4 and TRBJ1-3; tentative D call: TRBD1 (6 bases). The germline V and J ends were trimmed by 8 bases and 11 bases, with 13 bases remaining between them. The CDR3 contains 11 residues. For the CDR3, the DNA is TGTGCCAGCGGAGGGGGTCTCGCCATATATTTT. It yields the protein CASGGGLAIYF.

The J gene is TRBJ2-1, the V gene TRBV7-2, with 10 bases identical to TRBD1. The length of the CDR3 is 15 residues. The J segment lost 8 bases and the V segment lost 3 bases, leaving 7 bases of the junction unmatched. In germline, CDR1 is SGHTA, CDR2 FQGNSA. CDR3 DNA: TGTGCCAGCAGCTTCCGGGACAGGGGATTAGATGAGCAGTTCTTC. Translated: CASSFRDRGLDEQFF.

This clone was seen a few times. The chain couples TRBV3-1 (or the pseudogene TRBV3-2) to TRBJ2-1; TRBD1 aligns across 11 bases. The CDR3 has 16 amino acids. The J segment lost 4 bases and the V segment lost 6 bases, leaving 8 bases of the junction unmatched. CDR1 is LGHDT and CDR2 is YNNKEL in the germline V gene (reference sequence). For the CDR3, the DNA is TGTGCCAGCAGTCCTCCAGGACAGGGGGCTTACAATGAGCAGTTCTTC. Translation: CASSPPGQGAYNEQFF.

The chain recombines TRBV11-3 with TRBJ1-6; the D is unclear. The CDR3 covers 15 residues. V lost 1 base and J lost 3, with 7 bases in between. Germline CDR1 is SGHNT and CDR2 is YENEEA. The CDR3 loop is CASSLAPSYNSPLHF. The CDR3 region has the DNA TGTGCCAGCAGCTTAGCTCCGAGCTATAATTCACCCCTCCACTTT.

The rearrangement links TRBV29-1 to TRBJ1-1; D is uncertain. The germline V gene encodes CDR1 SQVTM and CDR2 ANQGSEA. Trimming left V 0 bases short and J 1 base short, with 3 bases between. CDR3 size: 12 residues. CDR3 sequence: CSVEDRNTEAFF. In DNA, the CDR3 is TGCAGCGTTGAAGACAGGAACACTGAAGCTTTCTTT.

The J gene is TRBJ2-3, the V gene TRBV4-1; 9 nucleotides align to TRBD1. The CDR3 loop spans 16 amino acids. J lost 6 bases, V lost 5 bases, and 12 bases had no gene match. CDR1 MGHRA and CDR2 YSYEKL come from the germline V gene. For the CDR3, the DNA is TGCGCCAGCAGCACCAGAGCGGGACAGGGTCTTGATACGCAGTATTTT. Amino acid sequence: CASSTRAGQGLDTQYF.

The rearrangement links TRBV7-9 to TRBJ1-2; D is unclear. This CDR3 spans 14 amino acids. The ends were cut back, 0 bases at V and 0 bases at J, with 5 bases in the middle. CDR1 and CDR2 from the germline V gene are SEHNR and FQNEAQ (reference sequence). The CDR3 here is CASSLAAANYGYTF. In DNA form, the CDR3 reads TGTGCCAGCAGCTTAGCAGCCGCTAACTATGGCTACACCTTC. The whole variable domain, filled in from reference TRBV7-9 and TRBJ1-2, reads DTGVSQNPRHKITKRGQNVTFRCDPISEHNRLYWYRQTLGQGPEFLTYFQNEAQLEKSRLLSDRFSAERPKGSFSTLEIQRTEQGDSAMYLCASSLAAANYGYTFGSGTRLTVV.